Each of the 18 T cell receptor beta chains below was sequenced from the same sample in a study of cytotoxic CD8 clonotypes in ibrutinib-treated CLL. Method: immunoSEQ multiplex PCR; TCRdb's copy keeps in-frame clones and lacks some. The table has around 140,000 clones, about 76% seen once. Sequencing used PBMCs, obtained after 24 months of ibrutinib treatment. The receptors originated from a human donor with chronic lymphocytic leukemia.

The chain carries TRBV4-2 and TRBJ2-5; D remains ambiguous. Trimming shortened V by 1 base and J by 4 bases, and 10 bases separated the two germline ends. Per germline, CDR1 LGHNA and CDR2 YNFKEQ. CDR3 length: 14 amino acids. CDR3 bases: TGTGCCAGCAGCCAAGGGGGTGGTGGAGAGACCCAGTACTTC. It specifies CASSQGGGGETQYF.

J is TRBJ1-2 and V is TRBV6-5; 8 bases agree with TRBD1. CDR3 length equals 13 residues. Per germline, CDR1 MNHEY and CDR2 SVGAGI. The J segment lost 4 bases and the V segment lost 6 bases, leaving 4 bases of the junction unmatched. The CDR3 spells CASSRQGPYGYTF. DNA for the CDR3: TGTGCCAGCAGCCGACAGGGGCCCTATGGCTACACCTTC.

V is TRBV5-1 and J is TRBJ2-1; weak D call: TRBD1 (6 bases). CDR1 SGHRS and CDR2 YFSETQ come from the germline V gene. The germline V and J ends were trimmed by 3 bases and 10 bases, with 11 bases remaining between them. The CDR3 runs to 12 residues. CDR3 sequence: CASSWGLREQFF. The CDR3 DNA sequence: TGCGCCAGCAGCTGGGGGCTCCGGGAGCAGTTCTTC.

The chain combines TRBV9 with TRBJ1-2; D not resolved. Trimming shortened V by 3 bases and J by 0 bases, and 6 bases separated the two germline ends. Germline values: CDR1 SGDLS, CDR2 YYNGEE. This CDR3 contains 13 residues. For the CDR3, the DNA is TGTGCCAGCAGCGCCGGACCTAACTATGGCTACACCTTC. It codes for CASSAGPNYGYTF.

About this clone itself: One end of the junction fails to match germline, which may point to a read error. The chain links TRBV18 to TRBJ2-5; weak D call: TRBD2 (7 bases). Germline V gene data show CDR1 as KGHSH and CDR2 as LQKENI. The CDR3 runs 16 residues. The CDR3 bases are TGTGCCAGCTCCCCACAAGGGGGGGGTAGTTCGGAGACCCAGTACTTC. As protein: CASSPQGGGSSETQYF.

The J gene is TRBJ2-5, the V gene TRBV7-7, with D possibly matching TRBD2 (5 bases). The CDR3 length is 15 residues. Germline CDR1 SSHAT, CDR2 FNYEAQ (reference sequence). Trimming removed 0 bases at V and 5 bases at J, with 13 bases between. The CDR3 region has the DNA TGTGCCAGCAGCTTAGCCGGGATTAGTGGGGAGACCCAGTACTTC. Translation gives CASSLAGISGETQYF.

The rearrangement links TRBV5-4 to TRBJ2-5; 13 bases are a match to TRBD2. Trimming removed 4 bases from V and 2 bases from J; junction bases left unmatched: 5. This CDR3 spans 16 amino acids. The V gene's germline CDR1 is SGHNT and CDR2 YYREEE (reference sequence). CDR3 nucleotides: TGTGCCAGCAGCAAAGGACTAGCGGGGGAGCAAGAGACCCAGTACTTC. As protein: CASSKGLAGEQETQYF.

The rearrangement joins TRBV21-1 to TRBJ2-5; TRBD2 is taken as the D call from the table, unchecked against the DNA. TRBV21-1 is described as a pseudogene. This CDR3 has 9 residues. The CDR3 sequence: CASEGTQYF. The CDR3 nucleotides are TGTGCCAGCGAGGGGACCCAGTACTTC.

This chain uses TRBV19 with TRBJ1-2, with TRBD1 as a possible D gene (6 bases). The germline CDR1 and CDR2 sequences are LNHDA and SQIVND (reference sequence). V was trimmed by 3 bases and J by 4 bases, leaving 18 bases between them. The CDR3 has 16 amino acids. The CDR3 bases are TGTGCCAGTAGTATTTTGAGCAGGGGTAGTGGCTATGGCTACACCTTC. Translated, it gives CASSILSRGSGYGYTF. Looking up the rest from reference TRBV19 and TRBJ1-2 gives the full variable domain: DGGITQSPKYLFRKEGQNVTLSCEQNLNHDAMYWYRQDPGQGLRLIYYSQIVNDFQKGDIAEGYSVSREKKESFPLTVTSAQKNPTAFYLCASSILSRGSGYGYTFGSGTRLTVV.

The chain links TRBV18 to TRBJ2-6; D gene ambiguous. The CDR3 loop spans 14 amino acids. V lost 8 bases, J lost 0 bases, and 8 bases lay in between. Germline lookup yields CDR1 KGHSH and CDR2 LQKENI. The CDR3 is CASLLSSGANVLTF. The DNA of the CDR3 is TGTGCCAGCCTCCTCTCCTCTGGGGCCAACGTCCTGACTTTC.

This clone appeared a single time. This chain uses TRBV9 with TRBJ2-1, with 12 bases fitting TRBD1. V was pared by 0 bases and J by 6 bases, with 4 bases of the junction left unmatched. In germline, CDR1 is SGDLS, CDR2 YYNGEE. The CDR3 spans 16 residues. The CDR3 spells CASSVAGGQGANEQFF. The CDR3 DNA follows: TGTGCCAGCAGCGTAGCGGGGGGACAGGGGGCCAATGAGCAGTTCTTC.

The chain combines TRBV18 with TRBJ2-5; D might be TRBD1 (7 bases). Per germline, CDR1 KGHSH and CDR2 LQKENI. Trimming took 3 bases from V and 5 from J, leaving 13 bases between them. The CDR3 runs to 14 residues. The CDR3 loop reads CASSPEGAGETQYF. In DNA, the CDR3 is TGTGCCAGCTCACCGGAGGGGGCCGGGGAGACCCAGTACTTC.

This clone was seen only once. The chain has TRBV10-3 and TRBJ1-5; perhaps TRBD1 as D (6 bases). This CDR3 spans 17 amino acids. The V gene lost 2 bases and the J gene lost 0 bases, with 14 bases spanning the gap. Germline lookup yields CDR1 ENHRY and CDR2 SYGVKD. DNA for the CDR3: TGTGCCATCAGTGAGGGGGGGCAGACCGATAGCAATCAGCCCCAGCATTTT. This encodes CAISEGGQTDSNQPQHF.

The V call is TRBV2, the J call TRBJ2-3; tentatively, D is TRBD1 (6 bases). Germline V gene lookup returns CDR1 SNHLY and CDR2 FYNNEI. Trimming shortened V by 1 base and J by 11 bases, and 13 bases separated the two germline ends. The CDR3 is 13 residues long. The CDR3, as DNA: TGTGCCAGCAGTGAAGGGGCTAAGGGACAGCAGTATTTT. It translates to CASSEGAKGQQYF.

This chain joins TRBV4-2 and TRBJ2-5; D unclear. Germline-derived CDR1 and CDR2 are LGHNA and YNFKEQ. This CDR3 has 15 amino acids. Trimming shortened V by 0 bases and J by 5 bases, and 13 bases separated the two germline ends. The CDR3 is CASSQDGGNGETQYF. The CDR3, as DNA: TGTGCCAGCAGCCAAGATGGTGGAAACGGGGAGACCCAGTACTTC.

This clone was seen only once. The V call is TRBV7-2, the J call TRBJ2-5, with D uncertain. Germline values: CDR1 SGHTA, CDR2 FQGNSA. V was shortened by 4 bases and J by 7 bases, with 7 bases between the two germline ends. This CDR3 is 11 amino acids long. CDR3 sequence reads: CASSYLGTQYF. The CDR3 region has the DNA TGTGCCAGCAGCTACTTGGGGACCCAGTACTTC.

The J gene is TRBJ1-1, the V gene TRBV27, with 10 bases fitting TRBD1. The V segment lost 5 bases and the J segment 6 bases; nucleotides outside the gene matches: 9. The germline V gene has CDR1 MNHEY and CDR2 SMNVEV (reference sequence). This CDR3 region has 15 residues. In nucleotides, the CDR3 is TGTGCCAGCAGTCCACTGACAGGGGGCGATGCTGAAGCTTTCTTT. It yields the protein CASSPLTGGDAEAFF.

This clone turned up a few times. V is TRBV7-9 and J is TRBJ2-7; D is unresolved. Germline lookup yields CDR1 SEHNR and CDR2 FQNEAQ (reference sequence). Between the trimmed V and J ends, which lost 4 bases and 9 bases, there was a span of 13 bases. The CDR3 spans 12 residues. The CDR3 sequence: CASSWSRFGQYF. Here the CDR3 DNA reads TGTGCCAGCAGCTGGTCCCGGTTTGGGCAGTACTTC.